A single sample is the source of the 13 T cell receptor beta chains below, sequenced in a study of blood T cell repertoires in COVID-19. Here immunoSEQ multiplex PCR was the method, and the copy in TCRdb shows in-frame clones only, minus some. Here the sample spans almost 250,000 clones, more than 85% being singletons. Sequencing was carried out using PBMCs or T cells enriched from blood (not recorded which). The receptors stem from a woman aged 30 to 39 who had recovered from COVID-19.

The chain uses TRBV4-1 and TRBJ2-1, with TRBD2 matching over 8 bases. This CDR3 comprises 16 residues. Germline loops: CDR1 MGHRA, CDR2 YSYEKL. V shed 0 bases, J shed 0 bases, and the junction held 1 base outside the gene matches. The CDR3 sequence: CASSQELAGSYNEQFF. For the CDR3, the DNA is TGCGCCAGCAGCCAAGAGCTAGCGGGCTCCTACAATGAGCAGTTCTTC.

The chain couples TRBV5-1 to TRBJ1-4; D is undetermined. The V end lost 5 bases, the J end lost 5 bases, and 13 bases lay between the germline ends. Germline V gives CDR1 SGHRS, CDR2 YFSETQ. There are 14 residues in the CDR3. CDR3 protein: CASRFDGLNEKLFF. In DNA form, the CDR3 reads TGCGCCAGCAGATTCGACGGGTTAAATGAAAAACTGTTTTTT.

The chain uses TRBV19 and TRBJ1-1; TRBD1 might be the D (6 bases). Trimming left V 5 bases short and J 5 bases short, with 18 bases between. The V gene's germline CDR1 is LNHDA and CDR2 SQIVND (reference sequence). The CDR3 spans 15 residues. For the CDR3, the DNA is TGTGCCAGTAGTGCCCCGGGGGGGGGCGAAACTGAAGCTTTCTTT. This sequence encodes CASSAPGGGETEAFF.

The V gene is TRBV7-8, the J gene TRBJ1-5, with D unclear. CDR3 length equals 15 residues. V was shortened by 5 bases and J by 2 bases, with 13 bases between the two germline ends. Per germline, CDR1 SGHVS and CDR2 FQNEAQ. The CDR3 nucleotides read TGTGCCAGCAGCCGACTCCCCCTCGGCAATCAGCCCCAGCATTTT. Encoded protein: CASSRLPLGNQPQHF.

The chain employs TRBV25-1 and TRBJ1-2; 10 bases match TRBD1. The CDR3 loop spans 16 amino acids. The V and J ends lost 3 bases and 8 bases, in that order; junction bases with no gene match: 12. Germline lookup yields CDR1 MGHDK and CDR2 SYGVNS. Here the CDR3 DNA reads TGTGCCAGCAGTGATCATGCCCCGGGACAGGGGAAAGGCTACACCTTC. It is translated as CASSDHAPGQGKGYTF.

CDR3 DNA sequence: TGTGCCAGCAGTTTAATTGTGGGGGCGAGGATCACTGAAGCTTTCTTT. It translates to CASSLIVGARITEAFF. This chain joins TRBV28 and TRBJ1-1, with D tentatively TRBD1 (6 bases). Germline CDR1 is MDHEN and CDR2 is SYDVKM. This CDR3 contains 16 residues. The ends were cut back, 2 bases at V and 4 bases at J, with 17 bases in the middle.

This clone was observed a single time. V is TRBV15 and J is TRBJ2-3; 10 bases are a match to TRBD1. V was clipped by 3 bases and J by 6 bases; unmatched bases: 3. This CDR3 has 14 residues. The germline V gene encodes CDR1 LNHNV and CDR2 YYDKDF (reference sequence). CDR3 residues: CATSSRTGGDTQYF. The CDR3 DNA reads as TGTGCCACCAGCAGCAGGACAGGGGGTGATACGCAGTATTTT.

The chain couples TRBV10-3 to TRBJ2-1; 13 bases are shared with TRBD2. The V segment lost 7 bases and the J segment 7 bases; nucleotides outside the gene matches: 4. The V gene's germline CDR1 is ENHRY and CDR2 SYGVKD. This CDR3 is built from 14 residues. The CDR3 DNA is TGTGCCATCACTCCGGGACTAGCGGGGAATGAGCAGTTCTTC. Amino acid sequence: CAITPGLAGNEQFF.

This clone was counted only a few times. The rearrangement uses TRBV3-1 (or the pseudogene TRBV3-2) and TRBJ1-1; TRBD1 might be the D (6 bases). Trimming took 0 bases from V and 5 from J, leaving 16 bases between them. Looked up from germline, CDR1 is LGHDT and CDR2 is YNNKEL (reference sequence). CDR3 length equals 16 residues. DNA for the CDR3: TGTGCCAGCAGCCAAGATTTACGTGAAGGGGGTACTGAAGCTTTCTTT. It codes for CASSQDLREGGTEAFF.

The genes are TRBV5-6 and TRBJ1-1; 8 bases fit TRBD1. Germline V lookup: CDR1 SGHDT, CDR2 YYEEEE. Trimming cost V 4 bases and J 6 bases; bases outside gene matches: 11. This CDR3 has 15 residues. CDR3 bases: TGTGCCAGCAGCGTCCCCGACAGGGGTGTCTCTGAAGCTTTCTTT. Its translation is CASSVPDRGVSEAFF.

The V gene is TRBV7-6, the J gene TRBJ2-1; D perhaps matches TRBD2 (6 bases). V lost 3 bases to trimming and J lost 7 bases, with 16 bases between them. CDR1 and CDR2 (germline): SGHVS, FNYEAQ. The CDR3 has 15 residues. CDR3 in amino acids: CASSFPYGRGNEQFF. The CDR3 DNA follows: TGTGCCAGCAGCTTTCCTTACGGGAGAGGGAATGAGCAGTTCTTC.

The chain couples TRBV15 to TRBJ1-2; D is possibly TRBD1 (5 bases). CDR1 LNHNV and CDR2 YYDKDF come from the germline V gene (reference sequence). The CDR3 sequence is 16 residues long. V was clipped by 1 base and J by 10 bases, with 22 bases between them. CDR3 protein: CATSRARIGGKKDYTF. CDR3 nucleotides: TGTGCCACCAGCAGAGCCCGGATCGGGGGGAAGAAAGACTACACCTTC.

The chain uses TRBV7-2 and TRBJ2-1; 8 bases agree with TRBD2. CDR3 length equals 15 residues. Trimming removed 4 bases from V and 8 bases from J; junction bases left unmatched: 10. Germline-derived CDR1 and CDR2 are SGHTA and FQGNSA. The CDR3 spells CASSWGGTSGDEQFF. DNA for the CDR3: TGTGCCAGCAGCTGGGGGGGGACTAGTGGCGATGAGCAGTTCTTC.